The 21 T cell receptor beta chains below were found in one sample sequenced in a study of blood T cell repertoires in COVID-19. Clones were read by immunoSEQ multiplex PCR, and TCRdb kept only the in-frame ones, dropping some. The table has hundreds of thousands of clones, about 87% seen once; the top ten hold 1% to 1.5%. Specimen: peripheral blood. These TCRs come from a man between 65 and 85 years old with acute or convalescent COVID-19.

V usage is TRBV7-9 and J usage is TRBJ2-5; tentative D call: TRBD1 (6 bases). The V end lost 5 bases, the J end lost 0 bases, and 10 bases lay between the germline ends. From germline, CDR1 is SEHNR and CDR2 FQNEAQ (reference sequence). The CDR3 extends over 14 amino acids. The CDR3 region is CASSPTGHQETQYF. DNA of the CDR3: TGTGCCAGCAGCCCAACAGGGCACCAAGAGACCCAGTACTTC.

J is TRBJ2-3 and V is TRBV5-4, with D unresolved. The CDR3 contains 12 residues. Germline assignment: CDR1 SGHNT and CDR2 YYREEE (reference sequence). Trimming shortened V by 4 bases and J by 5 bases, and 8 bases separated the two germline ends. The CDR3 nucleotides read TGTGCCAGCAGCCCCAGAAGAGATACGCAGTATTTT. Its translation: CASSPRRDTQYF.

The sample holds one count of this clone. This chain connects TRBV7-2 to TRBJ1-5; D ambiguous. V was clipped by 5 bases and J by 6 bases, with 11 bases between them. The germline V gene has CDR1 SGHTA and CDR2 FQGNSA. CDR3 length: 13 residues. CDR3 in amino acids: CASSPGVAQPQHF. The CDR3 DNA sequence: TGTGCCAGCAGCCCCGGGGTGGCTCAGCCCCAGCATTTT. Together with reference TRBV7-2 and TRBJ1-5, the CDR3 gives the full variable domain: GAGVSQSPSNKVTEKGKDVELRCDPISGHTALYWYRQSLGQGLEFLIYFQGNSAPDKSGLPSDRFSAERTGGSVSTLTIQRTQQEDSAVYLCASSPGVAQPQHFGDGTRLSIL.

The rearrangement links TRBV19 to TRBJ2-5, with 8 bases aligning to TRBD1. Germline CDR1 and CDR2: LNHDA and SQIVND (reference sequence). After removal of 5 bases from V and 10 bases from J, the junction contained 18 bases not matched to a gene. The CDR3 loop spans 16 amino acids. CDR3: CASSSRDERQGRNQYF. Written as DNA, the CDR3 is TGTGCCAGTAGTTCAAGAGATGAGAGACAGGGGAGGAACCAGTACTTC.

V is TRBV5-4 and J is TRBJ2-5; 11 bases agree with TRBD2. V trimming: 4 bases; J trimming: 5 bases; junction bases outside the gene matches: 7. The CDR3 length is 15 residues. Germline CDR1 is SGHNT and CDR2 is YYREEE (reference sequence). The DNA for the CDR3 is TGTGCCAGCAGCGACCGACTAGCGGGATGGGAGACCCAGTACTTC. It specifies CASSDRLAGWETQYF.

The rearrangement links TRBV19 to TRBJ1-6; D is perhaps TRBD1 (6 bases). Trimming took 8 bases from V and 4 from J, leaving 18 bases between them. Germline CDR1 and CDR2: LNHDA and SQIVND (reference sequence). CDR3 size: 16 residues. The DNA of the CDR3 is TGTGCCAGTCATCAGGGCCGAAGGGGGTATAATTCACCCCTCCACTTT. Its protein is CASHQGRRGYNSPLHF.

The chain has TRBV4-1 and TRBJ1-6; D is unclear. The CDR3 is 13 amino acids. The V end was cut by 1 base, the J end by 9 bases, with 7 bases between. Germline CDR1 reads MGHRA; CDR2 reads YSYEKL. CDR3 nucleotide sequence: TGCGCCAGCAGCCAAGCCGGGTCTTCACCCCTCCACTTT. Its translation: CASSQAGSSPLHF.

This clone appeared a few times. The chain combines TRBV6-1 with TRBJ1-4; D remains ambiguous. CDR1 is MNHNS, CDR2 SASEGT, per germline. The length of the CDR3 is 17 residues. Trimming shortened V by 0 bases and J by 8 bases, and 19 bases separated the two germline ends. This chain's CDR3 is CASSEALGQVGSEKLFF. The CDR3 DNA sequence: TGTGCCAGCAGTGAAGCATTGGGCCAGGTTGGGTCGGAAAAACTGTTTTTT.

This rearrangement joins TRBV7-6 to TRBJ1-4; D remains ambiguous. Per germline, CDR1 SGHVS and CDR2 FNYEAQ. CDR3 length: 14 amino acids. Between the trimmed V and J ends, which lost 5 bases and 5 bases, there was a span of 12 bases. This CDR3 is CASSRSFGNEKLFF. The CDR3 DNA reads TGTGCCAGCAGCCGGTCGTTCGGGAATGAAAAACTGTTTTTT.

The chain recombines TRBV7-3 with TRBJ1-6; D gene uncertain. V was clipped by 3 bases and J by 7 bases, with 16 bases between them. The CDR3 contains 16 residues. The germline gives CDR1 SGHTA, CDR2 FQGTGA. CDR3 loop: CASSFPPGFWNSPLHF. The CDR3, as DNA: TGTGCCAGCAGCTTTCCCCCCGGGTTTTGGAATTCACCCCTCCACTTT. The full variable domain, rest sourced from reference TRBV7-3 and TRBJ1-6, is GAGVSQTPSNKVTEKGKYVELRCDPISGHTALYWYRQSLGQGPEFLIYFQGTGAADDSGLPNDRFFAVRPEGSVSTLKIQRTERGDSAVYLCASSFPPGFWNSPLHFGNGTRLTVT.

CDR3 residues: CASSFALGGGETQYF. The CDR3 coding sequence is TGTGCCAGCAGTTTTGCGTTAGGGGGTGGGGAGACCCAGTACTTC. This chain links TRBV28 with TRBJ2-5, with a weak D call TRBD1 (6 bases). The CDR3 has 15 residues. Per the germline V gene, CDR1 is MDHEN and CDR2 is SYDVKM. Trimming shortened V by 3 bases and J by 5 bases, and 16 bases separated the two germline ends.

The chain recombines TRBV19 with TRBJ2-7; 7 nucleotides match TRBD1. This CDR3 is 13 amino acids long. Germline CDR1 is LNHDA and CDR2 is SQIVND (reference sequence). V lost 5 bases to trimming and J lost 5 bases; unmatched junction nucleotides: 6. The CDR3 protein is CASSSGQKDEQYF. CDR3 in DNA: TGTGCCAGTAGTTCGGGACAGAAGGACGAGCAGTACTTC.

The chain uses TRBV24-1 and TRBJ2-1; 10 nucleotides align to TRBD2. This CDR3 has 16 amino acids. With V trimmed by 1 base and J by 9 bases, 8 bases remained unmatched. Germline lookup yields CDR1 KGHDR and CDR2 SFDVKD. The CDR3 nucleotides are TGTGCCACCAGTGATTTAGCGGGGGGGCCCGGGGTTGAGCAGTTCTTC. It is translated as CATSDLAGGPGVEQFF.

The genes are TRBV28 and TRBJ1-6; 9 bases are a match to TRBD1. V lost 7 bases and J lost 5; bases outside the gene matches: 6. CDR3 length: 15 residues. The germline CDR1 and CDR2 sequences are MDHEN and SYDVKM. CDR3 region: CASTGQGFNNSPLHF. The CDR3 DNA is TGTGCCAGCACAGGACAGGGGTTCAATAATTCACCCCTCCACTTT. Looking up the rest from reference TRBV28 and TRBJ1-6 gives the full variable domain: DVKVTQSSRYLVKRTGEKVFLECVQDMDHENMFWYRQDPGLGLRLIYFSYDVKMKEKGDIPEGYSVSREKKERFSLILESASTNQTSMYLCASTGQGFNNSPLHFGNGTRLTVT.

This chain links TRBV28 with TRBJ2-2; D unresolved. This CDR3 comprises 14 residues. Germline assignment: CDR1 MDHEN and CDR2 SYDVKM. The V end lost 5 bases, the J end lost 7 bases, and 14 bases lay between the germline ends. The CDR3 here is CASSGQSVFGELFF. The DNA for the CDR3 is TGTGCCAGCAGTGGGCAGTCCGTTTTCGGGGAGCTGTTTTTT.

This clone was picked up a small number of times. The chain is built from TRBV5-1 and TRBJ2-1, with D possibly being TRBD1 (6 bases). Germline CDR1 SGHRS, CDR2 YFSETQ. CDR3 size: 16 residues. Trimming pared 0 bases from V and 1 base from J, leaving 11 bases between. The chain's CDR3 is CASSLGGQPSYNEQFF. CDR3 nucleotide sequence: TGCGCCAGCAGCTTGGGGGGGCAACCGTCCTACAATGAGCAGTTCTTC.

The CDR3 spells CASSAGQIFYGYTF. DNA of the CDR3: TGTGCCAGCTCAGCGGGACAGATTTTCTATGGCTACACCTTC. The V call is TRBV18, the J call TRBJ1-2; 7 bases fit TRBD1. Germline trimming cut 5 bases from V and 4 bases from J; bases unmatched to any gene: 7. Germline-derived CDR1 and CDR2 are KGHSH and LQKENI. The CDR3 is 14 amino acids.

The CDR3 protein is CASRGPPGQANSPLHF. CDR3 nucleotide sequence: TGTGCCAGCAGGGGCCCGCCGGGACAGGCTAATTCACCCCTCCACTTT. The chain combines TRBV5-8 with TRBJ1-6, with 8 bases fitting TRBD1. The V segment lost 5 bases and the J segment 6 bases; nucleotides outside the gene matches: 10. The CDR3 sequence is 16 residues long. Germline loops: CDR1 SGHTS, CDR2 YDEGEE.

This chain joins TRBV4-3 and TRBJ1-2; D possibly corresponds to TRBD1 (6 bases). The CDR3 is 13 amino acids. V was shortened by 4 bases and J by 8 bases, with 14 bases between the two germline ends. Germline lookup yields CDR1 LGHNA and CDR2 YSLEER. CDR3 coding DNA: TGCGCCAGCAGCCCCACAGGGCTGGGAGGCTACACCTTC. Protein: CASSPTGLGGYTF.

The chain recombines TRBV6-2 or TRBV6-3 with TRBJ2-1; weak D call: TRBD2 (7 bases). There are 16 residues in the CDR3. V was pared by 2 bases and J by 1 base, with 12 bases between. Germline V gene sequence: CDR1 MNHEY, CDR2 SVGEGT. This chain's CDR3 is CASSYARGQSYNEQFF. DNA for the CDR3: TGTGCCAGCAGTTACGCGCGGGGGCAGTCCTACAATGAGCAGTTCTTC.

V usage is TRBV7-9 and J usage is TRBJ1-3; D might be TRBD1 (5 bases). The CDR3 extends over 17 amino acids. V was trimmed by 1 base and J by 5 bases, leaving 18 bases between them. Per germline, CDR1 SEHNR and CDR2 FQNEAQ (reference sequence). CDR3 in amino acids: CASSLEAGPYRRNTIYF. In nucleotides, the CDR3 is TGTGCCAGCAGCTTAGAGGCAGGGCCTTACAGGAGAAACACCATATATTTT.